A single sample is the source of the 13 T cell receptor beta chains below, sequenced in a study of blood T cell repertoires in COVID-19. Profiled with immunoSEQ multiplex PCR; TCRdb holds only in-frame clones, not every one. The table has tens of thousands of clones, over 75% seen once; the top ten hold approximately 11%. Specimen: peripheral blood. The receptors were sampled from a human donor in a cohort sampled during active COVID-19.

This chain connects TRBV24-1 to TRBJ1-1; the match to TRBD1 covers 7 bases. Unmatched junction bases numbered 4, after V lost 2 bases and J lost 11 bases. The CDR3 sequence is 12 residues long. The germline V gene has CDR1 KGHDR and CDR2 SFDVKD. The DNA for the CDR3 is TGTGCCACCAGTGATTCCGACAGGGCGGCTTTCTTT. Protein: CATSDSDRAAFF.

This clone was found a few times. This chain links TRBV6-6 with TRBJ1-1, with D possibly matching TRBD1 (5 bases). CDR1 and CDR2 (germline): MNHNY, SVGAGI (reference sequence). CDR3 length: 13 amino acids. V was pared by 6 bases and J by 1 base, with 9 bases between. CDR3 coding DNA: TGTGCCAGCAGCAGAGGACAGAACACTGAAGCTTTCTTT. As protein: CASSRGQNTEAFF.

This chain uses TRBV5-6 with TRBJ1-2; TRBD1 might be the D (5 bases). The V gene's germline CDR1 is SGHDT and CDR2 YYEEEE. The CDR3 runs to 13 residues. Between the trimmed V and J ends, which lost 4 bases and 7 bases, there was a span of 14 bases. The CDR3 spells CASSRDSLAGYTF. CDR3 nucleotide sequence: TGTGCCAGCAGCCGAGACAGCCTGGCTGGCTACACCTTC.

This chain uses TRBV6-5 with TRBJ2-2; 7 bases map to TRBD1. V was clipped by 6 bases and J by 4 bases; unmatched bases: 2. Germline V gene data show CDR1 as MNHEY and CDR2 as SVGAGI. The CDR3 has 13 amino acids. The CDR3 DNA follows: TGTGCCAGCAGGTACAGGGGCACCGGGGAGCTGTTTTTT. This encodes CASRYRGTGELFF.

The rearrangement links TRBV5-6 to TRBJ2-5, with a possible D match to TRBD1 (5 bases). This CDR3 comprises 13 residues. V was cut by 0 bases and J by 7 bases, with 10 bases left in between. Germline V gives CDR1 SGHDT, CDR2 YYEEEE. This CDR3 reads CASSLAGSGTQYF. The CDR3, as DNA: TGTGCCAGCAGCTTGGCAGGGTCCGGGACCCAGTACTTC.

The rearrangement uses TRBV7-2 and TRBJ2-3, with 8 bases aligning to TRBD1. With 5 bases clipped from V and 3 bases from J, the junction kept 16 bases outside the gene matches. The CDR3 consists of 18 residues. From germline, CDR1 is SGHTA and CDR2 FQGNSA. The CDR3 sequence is CASSPTLPRTGKTDTQYF. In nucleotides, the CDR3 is TGTGCCAGCAGCCCTACGCTCCCGAGGACAGGGAAAACAGATACGCAGTATTTT.

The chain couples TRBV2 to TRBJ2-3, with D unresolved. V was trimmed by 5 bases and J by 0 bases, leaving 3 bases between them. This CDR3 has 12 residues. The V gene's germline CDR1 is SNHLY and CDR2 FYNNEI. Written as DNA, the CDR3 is TGTGCCAGCAGTCCTAGCACAGATACGCAGTATTTT. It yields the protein CASSPSTDTQYF.

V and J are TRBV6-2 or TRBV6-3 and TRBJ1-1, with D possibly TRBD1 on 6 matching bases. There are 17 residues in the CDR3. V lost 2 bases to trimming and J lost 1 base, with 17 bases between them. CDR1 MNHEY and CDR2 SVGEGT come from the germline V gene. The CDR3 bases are TGTGCCAGCAGTTACAGGGATGTTGGGGGACAGAACACTGAAGCTTTCTTT. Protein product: CASSYRDVGGQNTEAFF.

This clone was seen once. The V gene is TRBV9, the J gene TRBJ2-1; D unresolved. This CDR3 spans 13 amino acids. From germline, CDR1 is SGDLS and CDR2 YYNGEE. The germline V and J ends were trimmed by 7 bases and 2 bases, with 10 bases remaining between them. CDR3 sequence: CASGVSPYNEQFF. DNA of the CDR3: TGTGCCAGCGGAGTATCGCCCTACAATGAGCAGTTCTTC.

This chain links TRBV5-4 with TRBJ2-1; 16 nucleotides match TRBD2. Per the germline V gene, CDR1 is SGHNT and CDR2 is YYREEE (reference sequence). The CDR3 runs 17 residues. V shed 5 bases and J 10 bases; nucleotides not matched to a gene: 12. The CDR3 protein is CASSYPGTSGRAGEQFF. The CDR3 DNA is TGTGCCAGCAGTTACCCTGGGACTAGCGGGAGGGCGGGAGAGCAGTTCTTC.

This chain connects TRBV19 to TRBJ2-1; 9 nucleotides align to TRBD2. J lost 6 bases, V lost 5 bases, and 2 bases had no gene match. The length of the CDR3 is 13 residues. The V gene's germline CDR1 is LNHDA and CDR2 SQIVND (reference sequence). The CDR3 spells CASSVSGSNEQFF. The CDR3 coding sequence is TGTGCCAGTAGTGTTAGCGGGAGCAATGAGCAGTTCTTC.

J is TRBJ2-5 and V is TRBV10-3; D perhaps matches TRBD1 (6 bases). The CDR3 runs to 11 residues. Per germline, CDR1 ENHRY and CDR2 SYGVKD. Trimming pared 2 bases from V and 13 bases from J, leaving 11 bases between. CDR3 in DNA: TGTGCCATCAGTGAGGGGACAACTACGTACTTC. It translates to CAISEGTTTYF.

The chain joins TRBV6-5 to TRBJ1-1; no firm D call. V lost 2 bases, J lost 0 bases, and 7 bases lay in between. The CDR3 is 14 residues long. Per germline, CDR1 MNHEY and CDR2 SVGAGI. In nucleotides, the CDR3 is TGTGCCAGCAGTTACAGAGAGATGAACACTGAAGCTTTCTTT. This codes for CASSYREMNTEAFF.